This T cell receptor beta chain was sequenced for a study of blood T cell repertoires in COVID-19. Libraries were prepared by immunoSEQ multiplex PCR; TCRdb keeps only in-frame clonotypes and omits some of them. The table shows about 100,000 clones, with 70% to 90% occurring only once. V was shortened by 4 bases and J by 4 bases, with 16 bases between the two germline ends. The CDR3 extends over 15 amino acids. The germline gives CDR1 MDHEN, CDR2 SYDVKM. The chain has TRBV28 and TRBJ1-2; weak D call: TRBD1 (6 bases). The receptor was isolated from a man aged 45-60 years with active or convalescent COVID-19. The sample taken for sequencing was peripheral blood. The CDR3 region is CASSSLGGPLYGYTF. CDR3 in DNA: TGTGCCAGCAGTTCCCTCGGGGGGCCGCTCTATGGCTACACCTTC.